This section outlines one T cell receptor beta chain sequence together with its context. Its antigen is as yet unknown. V lost 5 bases to trimming and J lost 3 bases; unmatched junction nucleotides: 19. In germline, CDR1 is SGHAT, CDR2 FQNNGV. CDR3 length equals 19 residues. Assay: immunoSEQ multiplex PCR; the TCRdb copy retains only in-frame clones and omits some. The sample consists of approximately 100,000 clones, 90% of them appearing once. This sample is drawn from a study of T cell responses to AZD1222 COVID-19 vaccine. Study-level results: Possibly, clonal diversity was underestimated; donors were largely white British and included more females.

The V and J genes are TRBV11-2 and TRBJ1-2; 9 nucleotides agree with TRBD1. This TCR was sampled from an adult in good health. The input for sequencing was peripheral blood, taken on day 0 of AZD1222 vaccination. CDR3 coding DNA: TGTGCCAGCAGCCCGTGGGGACAGGGCCGTTCTTCGGCCCACTATGGCTACACCTTC. Residues: CASSPWGQGRSSAHYGYTF.